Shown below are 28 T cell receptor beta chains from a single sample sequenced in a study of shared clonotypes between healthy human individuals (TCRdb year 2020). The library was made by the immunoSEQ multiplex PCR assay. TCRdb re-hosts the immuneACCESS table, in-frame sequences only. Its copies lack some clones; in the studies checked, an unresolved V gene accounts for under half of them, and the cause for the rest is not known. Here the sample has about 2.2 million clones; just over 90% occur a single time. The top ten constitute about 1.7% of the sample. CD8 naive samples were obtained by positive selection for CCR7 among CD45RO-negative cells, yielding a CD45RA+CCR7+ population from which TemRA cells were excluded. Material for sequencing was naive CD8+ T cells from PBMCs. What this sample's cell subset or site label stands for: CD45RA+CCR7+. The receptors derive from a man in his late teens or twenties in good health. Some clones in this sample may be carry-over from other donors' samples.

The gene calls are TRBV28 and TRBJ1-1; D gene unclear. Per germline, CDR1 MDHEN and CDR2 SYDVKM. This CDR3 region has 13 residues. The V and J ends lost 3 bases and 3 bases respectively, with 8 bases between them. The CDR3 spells CASSFGLDTEAFF. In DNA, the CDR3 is TGTGCCAGCAGTTTTGGCCTGGACACTGAAGCTTTCTTT.

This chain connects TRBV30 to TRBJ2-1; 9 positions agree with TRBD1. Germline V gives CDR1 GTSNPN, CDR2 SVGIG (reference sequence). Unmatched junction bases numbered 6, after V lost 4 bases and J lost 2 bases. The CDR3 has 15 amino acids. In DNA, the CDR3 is TGTGCCTGGACCCCGGACAGGGGCCCCTACAATGAGCAGTTCTTC. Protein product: CAWTPDRGPYNEQFF.

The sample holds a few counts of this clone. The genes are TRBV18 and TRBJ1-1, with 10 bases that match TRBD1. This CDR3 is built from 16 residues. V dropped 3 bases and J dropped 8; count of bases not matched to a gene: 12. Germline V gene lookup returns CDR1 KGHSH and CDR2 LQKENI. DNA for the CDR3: TGTGCCAGCTCACCGCGGGACAGGGGCCGGTTTGTGGAAGCTTTCTTT. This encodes CASSPRDRGRFVEAFF.

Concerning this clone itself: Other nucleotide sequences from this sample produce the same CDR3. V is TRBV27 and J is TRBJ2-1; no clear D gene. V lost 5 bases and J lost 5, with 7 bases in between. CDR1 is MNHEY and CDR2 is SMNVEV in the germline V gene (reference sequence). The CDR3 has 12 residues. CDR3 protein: CASSPRHNEQFF. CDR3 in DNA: TGTGCCAGCAGTCCACGACACAATGAGCAGTTCTTC.

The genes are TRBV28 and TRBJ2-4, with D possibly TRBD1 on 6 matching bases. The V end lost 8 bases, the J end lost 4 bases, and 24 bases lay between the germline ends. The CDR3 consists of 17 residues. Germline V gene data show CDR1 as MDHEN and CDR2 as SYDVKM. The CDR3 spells CASALVTQGEAKNIQYF. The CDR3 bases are TGTGCCAGCGCCTTGGTGACACAGGGAGAGGCGAAAAACATTCAGTACTTC.

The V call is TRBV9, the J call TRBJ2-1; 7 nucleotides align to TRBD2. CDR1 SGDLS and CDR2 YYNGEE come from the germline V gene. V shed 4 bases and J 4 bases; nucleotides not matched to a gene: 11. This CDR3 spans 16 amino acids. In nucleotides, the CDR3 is TGTGCCAGCAGCCCTGAATGGGGAGGGCCATACAATGAGCAGTTCTTC. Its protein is CASSPEWGGPYNEQFF.

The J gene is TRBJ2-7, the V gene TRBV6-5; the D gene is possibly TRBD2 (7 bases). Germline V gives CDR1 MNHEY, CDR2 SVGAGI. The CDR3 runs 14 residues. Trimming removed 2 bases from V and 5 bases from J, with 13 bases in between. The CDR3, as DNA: TGTGCCAGCAGTTACCGCGGGGGCGCCCACGAGCAGTACTTC. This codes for CASSYRGGAHEQYF.

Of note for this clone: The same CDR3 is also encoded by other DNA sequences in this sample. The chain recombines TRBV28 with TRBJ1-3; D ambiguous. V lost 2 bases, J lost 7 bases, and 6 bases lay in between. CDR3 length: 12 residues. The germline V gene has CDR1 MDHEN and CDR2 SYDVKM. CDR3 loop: CASSLTGNTIYF. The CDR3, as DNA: TGTGCCAGCAGTTTAACGGGGAACACCATATATTTT.

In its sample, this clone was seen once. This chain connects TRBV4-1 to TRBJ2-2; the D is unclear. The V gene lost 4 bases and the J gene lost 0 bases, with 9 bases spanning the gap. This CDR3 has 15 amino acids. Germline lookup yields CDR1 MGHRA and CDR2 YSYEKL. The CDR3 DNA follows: TGCGCCAGCAGCCCCCTCGCGACGAACACCGGGGAGCTGTTTTTT. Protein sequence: CASSPLATNTGELFF.

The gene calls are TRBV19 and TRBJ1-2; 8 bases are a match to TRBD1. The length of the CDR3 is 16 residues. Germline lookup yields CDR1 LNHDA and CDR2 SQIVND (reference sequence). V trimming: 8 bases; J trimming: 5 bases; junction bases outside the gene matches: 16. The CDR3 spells CASSLGLAGGVYGYTF. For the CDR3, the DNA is TGTGCCAGTTCCCTTGGCTTGGCAGGGGGCGTTTATGGCTACACCTTC.

Written as DNA, the CDR3 is TGTGCCACTAGGGACCCCTTCTCAGATACGCAGTATTTT. Translation: CATRDPFSDTQYF. This chain uses TRBV27 with TRBJ2-3; D possibly uses TRBD1 or TRBD2 (5 bases each). The CDR3 sequence is 13 residues long. Germline CDR1 and CDR2: MNHEY and SMNVEV (reference sequence). V gave up 10 bases and J gave up 4 bases, with 15 bases separating them.

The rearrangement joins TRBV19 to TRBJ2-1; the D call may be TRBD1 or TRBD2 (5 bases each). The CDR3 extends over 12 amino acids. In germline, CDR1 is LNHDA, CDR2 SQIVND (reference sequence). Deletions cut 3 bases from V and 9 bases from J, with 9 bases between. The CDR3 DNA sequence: TGTGCCAGTAGTATTCCGGGGCGTGAGCAGTTCTTC. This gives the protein CASSIPGREQFF.

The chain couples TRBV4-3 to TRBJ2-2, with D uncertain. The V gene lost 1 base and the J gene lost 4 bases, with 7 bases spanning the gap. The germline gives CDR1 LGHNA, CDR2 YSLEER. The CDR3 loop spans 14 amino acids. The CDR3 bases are TGCGCCAGCAGCCAAGGGAGTATCACCGGGGAGCTGTTTTTT. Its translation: CASSQGSITGELFF.

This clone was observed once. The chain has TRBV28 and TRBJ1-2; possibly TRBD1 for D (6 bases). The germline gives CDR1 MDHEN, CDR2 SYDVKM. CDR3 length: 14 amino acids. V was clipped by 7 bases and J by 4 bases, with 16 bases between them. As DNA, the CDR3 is TGTGCCAGCACCACCCTAACAGGGATCTATGGCTACACCTTC. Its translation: CASTTLTGIYGYTF.

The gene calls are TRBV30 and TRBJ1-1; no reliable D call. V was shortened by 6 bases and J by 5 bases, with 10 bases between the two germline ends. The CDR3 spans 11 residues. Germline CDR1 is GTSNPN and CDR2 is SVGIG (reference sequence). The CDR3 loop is CACWVGTEAFF. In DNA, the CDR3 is TGTGCCTGCTGGGTGGGGACTGAAGCTTTCTTT.

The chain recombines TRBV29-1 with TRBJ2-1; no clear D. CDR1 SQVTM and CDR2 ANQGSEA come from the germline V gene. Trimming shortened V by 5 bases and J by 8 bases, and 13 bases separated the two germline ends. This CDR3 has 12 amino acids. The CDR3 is CSVLVPDDEQFF. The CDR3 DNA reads TGCAGCGTTCTCGTCCCCGATGATGAGCAGTTCTTC.

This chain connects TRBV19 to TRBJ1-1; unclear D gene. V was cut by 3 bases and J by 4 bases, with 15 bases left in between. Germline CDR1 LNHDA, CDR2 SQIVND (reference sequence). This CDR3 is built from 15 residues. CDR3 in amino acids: CASSIGPSMGTEAFF. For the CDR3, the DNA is TGTGCCAGTAGTATTGGCCCCTCTATGGGCACTGAAGCTTTCTTT.

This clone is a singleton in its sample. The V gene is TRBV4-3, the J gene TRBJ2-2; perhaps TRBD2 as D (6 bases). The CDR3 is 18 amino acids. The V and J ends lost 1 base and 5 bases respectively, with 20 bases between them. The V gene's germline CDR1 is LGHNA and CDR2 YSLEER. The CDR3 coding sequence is TGCGCCAGCAGCCAAGTCATAGTAGCGCGGGACGGGACCGGGGAGCTGTTTTTT. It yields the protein CASSQVIVARDGTGELFF.

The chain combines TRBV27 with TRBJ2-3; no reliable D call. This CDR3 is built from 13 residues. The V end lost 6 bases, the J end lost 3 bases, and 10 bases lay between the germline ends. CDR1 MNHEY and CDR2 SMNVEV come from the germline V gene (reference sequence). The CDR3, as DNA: TGTGCCAGCAGCCCCGTTTCGACAGATACGCAGTATTTT. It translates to CASSPVSTDTQYF.

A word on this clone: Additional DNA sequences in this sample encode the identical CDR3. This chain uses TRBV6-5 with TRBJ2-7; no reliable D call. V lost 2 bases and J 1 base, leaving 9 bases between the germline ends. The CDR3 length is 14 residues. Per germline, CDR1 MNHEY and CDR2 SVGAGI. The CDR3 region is CASSYAGPSYEQYF. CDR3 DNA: TGTGCCAGCAGTTACGCCGGTCCATCCTACGAGCAGTACTTC.

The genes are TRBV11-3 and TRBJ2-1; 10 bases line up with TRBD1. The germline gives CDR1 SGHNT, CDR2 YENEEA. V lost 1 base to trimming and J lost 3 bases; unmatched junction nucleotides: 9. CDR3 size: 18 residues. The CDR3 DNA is TGTGCCAGCAGCTTAGGAACCCTCGGGACAGGGGTCTACAATGAGCAGTTCTTC. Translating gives CASSLGTLGTGVYNEQFF.

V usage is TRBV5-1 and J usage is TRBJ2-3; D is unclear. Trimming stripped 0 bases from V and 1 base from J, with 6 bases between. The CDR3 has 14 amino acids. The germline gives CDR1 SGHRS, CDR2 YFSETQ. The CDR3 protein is CASSLGPGTDTQYF. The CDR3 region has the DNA TGCGCCAGCAGCTTGGGTCCTGGCACAGATACGCAGTATTTT.

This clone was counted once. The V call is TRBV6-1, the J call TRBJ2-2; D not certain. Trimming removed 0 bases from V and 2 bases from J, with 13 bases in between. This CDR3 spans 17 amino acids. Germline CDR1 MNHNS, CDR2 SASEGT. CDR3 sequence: CASSEAQTRSNTGELFF. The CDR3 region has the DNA TGTGCCAGCAGTGAAGCCCAGACAAGGTCAAACACCGGGGAGCTGTTTTTT.

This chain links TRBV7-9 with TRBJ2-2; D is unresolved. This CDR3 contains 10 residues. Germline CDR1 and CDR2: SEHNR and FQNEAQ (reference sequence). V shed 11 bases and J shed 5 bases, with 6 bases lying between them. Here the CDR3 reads CAAETGELFF. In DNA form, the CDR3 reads TGTGCCGCCGAAACCGGGGAGCTGTTTTTT.

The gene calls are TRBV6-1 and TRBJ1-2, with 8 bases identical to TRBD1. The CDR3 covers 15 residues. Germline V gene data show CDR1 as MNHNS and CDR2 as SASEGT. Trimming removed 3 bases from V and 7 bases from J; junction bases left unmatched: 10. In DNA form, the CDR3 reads TGTGCCAGCAGTGAGATGGACAGGGTTTATGGTGGCTACACCTTC. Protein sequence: CASSEMDRVYGGYTF.

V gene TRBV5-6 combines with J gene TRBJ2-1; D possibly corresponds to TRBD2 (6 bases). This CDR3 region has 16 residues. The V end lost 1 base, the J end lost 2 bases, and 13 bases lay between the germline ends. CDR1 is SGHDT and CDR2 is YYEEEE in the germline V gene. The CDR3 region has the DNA TGTGCCAGCAGCTTGTGGGCGGGAACCGCCTACAATGAGCAGTTCTTC. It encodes CASSLWAGTAYNEQFF.

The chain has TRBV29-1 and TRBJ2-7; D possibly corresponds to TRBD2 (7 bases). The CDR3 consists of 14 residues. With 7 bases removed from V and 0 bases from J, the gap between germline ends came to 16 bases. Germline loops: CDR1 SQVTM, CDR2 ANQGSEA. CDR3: CSAGAGDNSYEQYF. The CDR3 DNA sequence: TGCAGCGCGGGGGCGGGGGATAACTCCTACGAGCAGTACTTC.

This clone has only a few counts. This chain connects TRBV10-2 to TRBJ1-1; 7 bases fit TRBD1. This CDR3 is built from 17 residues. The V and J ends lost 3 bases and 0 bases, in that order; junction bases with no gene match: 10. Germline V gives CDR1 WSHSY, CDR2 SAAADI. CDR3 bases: TGCGCCAGCAGTGAAGGTTTTGGTGGGACAGTGAACACTGAAGCTTTCTTT. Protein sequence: CASSEGFGGTVNTEAFF.